Listed here are 21 T cell receptor beta chains from one sample, sequenced in a study of cytomegalovirus exposure and HLA in healthy donors. Amplification used 60 Vbeta primers and 13 Jbeta primers. Produced via immunoSEQ multiplex PCR; TCRdb's table is partial and in-frame only. The profile covers about 140,000 clones, with around four fifths appearing a single time and roughly 1.4% taken by the ten largest. The sample taken for sequencing was PBMCs. All receptors come from a middle-aged man in good health and CMV-seronegative.

This chain connects TRBV6-5 to TRBJ2-7; D is ambiguous. CDR1 and CDR2 (germline): MNHEY, SVGAGI. V shed 0 bases and J shed 3 bases, with 12 bases lying between them. The CDR3 contains 15 residues. CDR3 amino acids: CASSYSNARDYEQYF. The CDR3 DNA sequence: TGTGCCAGCAGTTACTCGAATGCTAGAGACTACGAGCAGTACTTC.

The chain uses TRBV10-3 and TRBJ2-1, with no clear D. CDR1 and CDR2 from the germline V gene are ENHRY and SYGVKD. The CDR3 spans 11 residues. V lost 4 bases, J lost 5 bases, and 3 bases lay in between. CDR3 residues: CAISADNEQFF. The CDR3 DNA is TGTGCCATCAGTGCTGACAATGAGCAGTTCTTC.

The rearrangement joins TRBV5-6 to TRBJ2-3, with D unresolved. The CDR3 length is 12 residues. Trimming left V 4 bases short and J 5 bases short, with 8 bases between. The V gene's germline CDR1 is SGHDT and CDR2 YYEEEE. CDR3 sequence reads: CASSHSGDTQYF. The CDR3, as DNA: TGTGCCAGCAGCCACAGTGGAGATACGCAGTATTTT.

CDR3 DNA: TGTGCCAGCAGCATATTGGGACAGGGACTTGTTGCAACTAATGAAAAACTGTTTTTT. This translates into CASSILGQGLVATNEKLFF. This chain connects TRBV21-1 to TRBJ1-4; the listed D gene, TRBD1, was not tested against the DNA. TRBV21-1 is marked as a pseudogene. The CDR3 runs to 19 residues.

In this sample, this clone turned up once. The chain has TRBV11-2 and TRBJ1-6, with D maybe TRBD1 (6 bases). Looked up from germline, CDR1 is SGHAT and CDR2 is FQNNGV. V was pared by 1 base and J by 13 bases, with 20 bases between. The CDR3 extends over 16 amino acids. CDR3 loop: CASSLGGGMGVSPLHF. The CDR3 DNA reads as TGTGCCAGCAGCTTAGGCGGGGGCATGGGGGTATCCCCCCTCCACTTT.

This chain joins TRBV30 and TRBJ2-1, with 11 bases that match TRBD2. Unmatched junction bases numbered 6, after V lost 0 bases and J lost 8 bases. This CDR3 comprises 15 residues. CDR1 and CDR2 from the germline V gene are GTSNPN and SVGIG (reference sequence). Here the CDR3 reads CAWSVGLAGAYEQFF. Written as DNA, the CDR3 is TGTGCCTGGAGTGTAGGACTAGCGGGTGCATATGAGCAGTTCTTC. Supplemented by reference TRBV30 and TRBJ2-1, the full variable domain reads SQTIHQWPATLVQPVGSPLSLECTVEGTSNPNLYWYRQAAGRGLQLLFYSVGIGQISSEVPQNLSASRPQDRQFILSSKKLLLSDSGFYLCAWSVGLAGAYEQFFGPGTRLTVL.

V and J are TRBV9 and TRBJ2-5; 9 positions agree with TRBD2. This CDR3 has 17 residues. Germline lookup yields CDR1 SGDLS and CDR2 YYNGEE. Trimming at V came to 1 base and at J to 4 bases, leaving 11 bases not matched to a gene. CDR3 in amino acids: CASSVNGGGARRETQYF. The CDR3 bases are TGTGCCAGCAGCGTAAACGGCGGGGGGGCCCGCCGAGAGACCCAGTACTTC.

The chain joins TRBV18 to TRBJ2-5; TRBD1 matches at 7 bases. This CDR3 is built from 13 residues. The germline V gene encodes CDR1 KGHSH and CDR2 LQKENI. V lost 5 bases and J lost 11; bases outside the gene matches: 11. The CDR3 sequence: CASSEGQPSEQYF. The CDR3 region has the DNA TGTGCCAGCTCAGAGGGACAGCCCTCAGAGCAGTACTTC.

The rearrangement joins TRBV7-2 to TRBJ1-1; D is ambiguous. The V end lost 4 bases, the J end lost 0 bases, and 6 bases lay between the germline ends. Germline V CDR1 and CDR2: SGHTA, FQGNSA. CDR3 length: 13 amino acids. The CDR3 DNA reads as TGTGCCAGCAGCTCCCCAATGAACACTGAAGCTTTCTTT. Residues: CASSSPMNTEAFF.

The table lists this clone with a count of one. The chain couples TRBV5-1 to TRBJ2-1; perhaps TRBD1 as D (7 bases). The length of the CDR3 is 16 residues. CDR1 SGHRS and CDR2 YFSETQ come from the germline V gene. V lost 4 bases and J 0 bases, leaving 14 bases between the germline ends. CDR3 sequence reads: CASSGGTASSYNEQFF. DNA of the CDR3: TGCGCCAGCAGCGGGGGGACAGCTAGCTCCTACAATGAGCAGTTCTTC.

This clone showed up just once. The chain couples TRBV7-2 to TRBJ2-1; D unresolved. The CDR3 extends over 15 amino acids. The germline gives CDR1 SGHTA, CDR2 FQGNSA. V dropped 5 bases and J dropped 2 bases, with 13 bases sitting between them. CDR3: CASSAGRRAYNEQFF. The CDR3 DNA sequence: TGTGCCAGCAGCGCTGGTCGCCGGGCCTACAATGAGCAGTTCTTC.

The rearrangement links TRBV4-3 to TRBJ2-7; 9 bases line up with TRBD2. Trimming at V came to 3 bases and at J to 1 base, leaving 4 bases not matched to a gene. Germline V CDR1 and CDR2: LGHNA, YSLEER. The CDR3 sequence is 15 residues long. The DNA of the CDR3 is TGCGCCAGCAGCCAGTTAGCGGGAGTATCCTACGAGCAGTACTTC. Protein: CASSQLAGVSYEQYF.

This clone was detected only a few times. The rearrangement uses TRBV27 and TRBJ2-1; 7 nucleotides line up with TRBD2. Germline CDR1 and CDR2: MNHEY and SMNVEV (reference sequence). The CDR3 is 15 residues long. V trimming: 2 bases; J trimming: 4 bases; junction bases outside the gene matches: 5. DNA of the CDR3: TGTGCCAGCAGTTTAATGTGGGGGGGGTACAATGAGCAGTTCTTC. Its translation is CASSLMWGGYNEQFF.

The V gene is TRBV5-4, the J gene TRBJ2-7, with TRBD2 identical over 9 bases. The CDR3 spans 19 residues. Germline assignment: CDR1 SGHNT and CDR2 YYREEE (reference sequence). Unmatched junction bases numbered 22, after V lost 4 bases and J lost 5 bases. CDR3 sequence: CASSTAGTEDSGSMDEQYF. Here the CDR3 DNA reads TGTGCCAGCAGCACGGCCGGGACAGAGGATAGCGGGAGTATGGACGAGCAGTACTTC.

This rearrangement joins TRBV5-4 to TRBJ2-7, with 8 bases fitting TRBD1. Trimming took 4 bases from V and 5 from J; bases not matched to a gene: 5. Germline lookup yields CDR1 SGHNT and CDR2 YYREEE (reference sequence). The CDR3 spans 13 residues. The CDR3 sequence: CASSMGQANEQYF. CDR3 coding DNA: TGTGCCAGCAGCATGGGACAGGCGAACGAGCAGTACTTC.

This clone came up a few times. The V call is TRBV4-1, the J call TRBJ1-6; D might be TRBD1 (6 bases). V lost 0 bases and J 2 bases, leaving 8 bases between the germline ends. The germline V gene encodes CDR1 MGHRA and CDR2 YSYEKL. This CDR3 region has 16 residues. The CDR3: CASSQESGAYNSPLHF. Here the CDR3 DNA reads TGCGCCAGCAGCCAAGAATCAGGGGCCTATAATTCACCCCTCCACTTT.

The chain joins TRBV11-2 to TRBJ2-7, with a weak D call TRBD1 (6 bases). The ends were cut back, 4 bases at V and 4 bases at J, with 11 bases in the middle. The CDR3 has 13 residues. Looked up from germline, CDR1 is SGHAT and CDR2 is FQNNGV. The CDR3 DNA sequence: TGTGCCAGCAGCTGGGGGCAGGAATACGAGCAGTACTTC. This encodes CASSWGQEYEQYF.

The chain uses TRBV7-6 and TRBJ2-1, with TRBD1 as a possible D gene (6 bases). V gave up 1 base and J gave up 4 bases, with 11 bases separating them. Germline values: CDR1 SGHVS, CDR2 FNYEAQ. This CDR3 contains 15 residues. DNA of the CDR3: TGTGCCAGCAGCTTAGGCCAGGGGCAATACAATGAGCAGTTCTTC. Translation gives CASSLGQGQYNEQFF.

This chain links TRBV6-6 with TRBJ2-2; 12 bases align to TRBD2. The V and J ends lost 10 bases and 5 bases, in that order; junction bases with no gene match: 5. In germline, CDR1 is MNHNY, CDR2 SVGAGI (reference sequence). CDR3 length: 14 residues. The CDR3 DNA is TGTGCCACCCAGCTAGCGGGAGGGACCGGGGAGCTGTTTTTT. It codes for CATQLAGGTGELFF.

The sample holds one count of this clone. The chain couples TRBV6-5 to TRBJ2-6, with 7 bases identical to TRBD2. The CDR3 is 14 residues long. Germline CDR1 and CDR2: MNHEY and SVGAGI. Germline trimming cut 10 bases from V and 2 bases from J; bases unmatched to any gene: 5. CDR3 loop: CATLGGAGANVLTF. The CDR3 DNA reads as TGTGCCACCTTGGGGGGGGCTGGGGCCAACGTCCTGACTTTC.

CDR3 sequence reads: CASSSGLGGYEQYF. The CDR3 coding sequence is TGTGCCAGCAGCTCGGGACTAGGAGGCTACGAGCAGTACTTC. The chain couples TRBV7-8 to TRBJ2-5, with TRBD2 matching 8 bases. TRBJ2-7 explains the end of the DNA better; the J call may be wrong. The CDR3 contains 14 residues. Germline values: CDR1 SGHVS, CDR2 FQNEAQ.